This is a list of T cell receptor beta chains from one sample in a study of response to subunit inactivated influenza vaccine. TCRdb re-called the RT-PCR reads through MiXCR, storing one row per CDR3 protein. Here the sample spans roughly 700,000 distinct CDR3 sequences, about 15% being singletons. Sequenced here: PBMCs from blood, sampled around 14 days before vaccination. These receptors were taken from a middle-aged man who received an inactivated influenza vaccine. Each CDR3 is given with its conserved first and last residue. The order of the fields is clone size, V gene, D gene, J gene, CDR3 DNA, CDR3 protein. D genes are given only for firm matches. Rows may omit the clone size; those that give it use once, few, many or a size class.

>-|TRBV5-1|-|TRBJ2-7
TGCGCCAGCAGTAGGGTTGTCTCCCACGAGCAGTACTTC
CASSRVVSHEQYF
>few|TRBV18|TRBD2|TRBJ2-5
TGTGCCAGCTCACCACGGAGCGGGGGGACCCAAGAGACCCAGTACTTC
CASSPRSGGTQETQYF
>many|TRBV6-2/TRBV6-3|TRBD1|TRBJ2-2
TGTGCCAGCAGTCTACCCGCCCCGCGACAGGGCATCCTGGTAGTCAACACCGGGGAGCTGTTTTTT
CASSLPAPRQGILVVNTGELFF
>many|TRBV7-2|-|TRBJ1-2
TGTGCCATCACTACAGGTTATGGTGGCTACACCTTC
CAITTGYGGYTF
>few|TRBV2|-|TRBJ1-3
TGTGCCAGCAGTGTCGGAAACACCATATATTTT
CASSVGNTIYF
>-|TRBV27|TRBD2|TRBJ2-3
TGTGCCAGCAGTTTAAGCGGGAGGGCGAGCACAGATACGCAGTATTTT
CASSLSGRASTDTQYF
>-|TRBV12-3/TRBV12-4|TRBD1|TRBJ2-3
TGTGCCAGCAGTCGCCGGACAGGGAAGGTAGATACGCAGTATTTT
CASSRRTGKVDTQYF
>-|TRBV28|TRBD2|TRBJ2-1
TGTGCCAGCAGTCGGGAGATGGGACTAGCGCATAGGAGCTCCTACAATGAGCAGTTCTTC
CASSREMGLAHRSSYNEQFF
>-|TRBV4-1|-|TRBJ1-4
TGCGCCAGCAGCCAAGATTTAACTAATGAAAAACTGTTTTTT
CASSQDLTNEKLFF
>-|TRBV6-2/TRBV6-3|-|TRBJ2-4
TGTGCCAGCAGCTCCGGGACGGACCCTCAGGGAGCCAAAAACATTCAGTACTTC
CASSSGTDPQGAKNIQYF
>-|TRBV4-3|-|TRBJ1-1
TGCGCCAGCAGCCAACGACAGAAAGAGAACACTGAAGCTTTCTTT
CASSQRQKENTEAFF
>few|TRBV27|-|TRBJ1-2
TGTGCCAGCAGTTTTACAGGGATTCGAAACTATGGCTACACCTTC
CASSFTGIRNYGYTF
>-|TRBV29-1|-|TRBJ2-1
TGCAGCGACCTCGGACTAATCAATGAGCAGTTCTTC
CSDLGLINEQFF
>many|TRBV5-1|-|TRBJ2-2
TGCGCCAGCAGCTTCGGACAGCCCGGGGAGCTGTTTTTT
CASSFGQPGELFF
>-|TRBV5-1|TRBD1|TRBJ2-7
TGCGCCAGCAGCGTAGGACAGGGGAGATCCTACGAGCAGTACTTC
CASSVGQGRSYEQYF
>few|TRBV5-5|-|TRBJ1-1
TGTGCCAGCAGCTTGGCCTTGTTCGGGAGGTTGACTGAAGCTTTCTTT
CASSLALFGRLTEAFF
>few|TRBV5-6|-|TRBJ1-1
TGTGCCAGCAGCTTGGTGGGCGGGCAGTTGAACACTGAAGCTTTCTTT
CASSLVGGQLNTEAFF
>-|TRBV25-1|TRBD2|TRBJ2-1
TGTGCCAGCAGTGGCTGGACTAGCGGGATAAACTCCTACAATGAGCAGTTCTTC
CASSGWTSGINSYNEQFF
>-|TRBV28|-|TRBJ1-3
TGTGCCAGCAGGGGCACAGGGACCTCTGGAAACACCATATATTTT
CASRGTGTSGNTIYF
>few|TRBV20-1|-|TRBJ2-3
TGCAGTGCTAGCAGGGCCACGGACTGGAGGAGCACAGATACGCAGTATTTT
CSASRATDWRSTDTQYF
>few|TRBV5-1|TRBD1|TRBJ1-1
TGCGCCAGCAGTTATGACAGGGGTGACACTGAAGCTTTCTTT
CASSYDRGDTEAFF
>-|TRBV4-2|-|TRBJ2-1
TGTGCCAGCAGCTTCGGGCACACCTACAATGAGCAGTTCTTC
CASSFGHTYNEQFF
>-|TRBV5-1|TRBD2|TRBJ2-1
TGCGCCAGCAGCGTCAGACTAGCGGGAGGCCCGCCCGTCCAGTTCTTC
CASSVRLAGGPPVQFF
>few|TRBV29-1|-|TRBJ2-5
TGCAGCGTTGGTTGGGGAGAGACCCAGTACTTC
CSVGWGETQYF
>-|TRBV4-3|TRBD2|TRBJ2-3
TGCGCCAGCAGCCAAGAGGGGTCCGGGCGGGGGTCCCGGGATACGCAGTATTTT
CASSQEGSGRGSRDTQYF
>-|TRBV3-1|-|TRBJ2-7
TGTGCCAGCAGCCAAGACATAGGGACCGAGCAGTACTTC
CASSQDIGTEQYF
>-|TRBV11-2|-|TRBJ2-3
TGTGCCAGCAGCCAAACCCTAACCCCAGATACGCAGTATTTT
CASSQTLTPDTQYF
>-|TRBV27|-|TRBJ2-5
TGTGCCAGCAGCCCCTGGGTAGGGTACGAGACCCAGTACTTC
CASSPWVGYETQYF
>few|TRBV4-2|-|TRBJ1-1
TGTGCCAGCAGCCAAGTCGGAGGCAGAGGGAAGGGCACTGAAGCTTTCTTT
CASSQVGGRGKGTEAFF
>few|TRBV7-2|-|TRBJ2-1
TGTGCCAGCAGCTTAGTTAGCTGGGATTCCTACAATGAGCAGTTCTTC
CASSLVSWDSYNEQFF
>-|TRBV28|-|TRBJ2-2
TGTGCCAGCAGTTTACCGGGCCCAAACGGGGAGCTGTTTTTT
CASSLPGPNGELFF
>many|TRBV5-6|-|TRBJ2-1
TGTGCCAGCACCGCCGCCAAGGGGTTGCATGAGCAGTTCTTC
CASTAAKGLHEQFF
>-|TRBV7-2|-|TRBJ1-3
TGTGCCAGCAGTTCTCAGGGGTTCTCTGGAAACACCATATATTTT
CASSSQGFSGNTIYF
>-|TRBV5-1|TRBD1|TRBJ1-1
TGCGCCAGCAGCGATTGGGGGACAGTTAACACTGAAGCTTTCTTT
CASSDWGTVNTEAFF
>-|TRBV28|-|TRBJ1-5
TGTGCCAGCAGGGGCACGGATCAGCCCCAGCATTTT
CASRGTDQPQHF
>many|TRBV19|-|TRBJ1-5
TGTGCCAGTAGTCTGCAACAGAATAGCAATCAGCCCCAGCATTTT
CASSLQQNSNQPQHF
>-|TRBV12-3/TRBV12-4|-|TRBJ2-1
TGTGCCAGCAGTCCCCGGGGACTCCGCTCCTACAATGAGCAGTTCTTC
CASSPRGLRSYNEQFF
>few|TRBV10-2|TRBD2|TRBJ2-3
TGCGCCAGCAGCGAGCTAGCGGGGGATTCCCTAACAGATACGCAGTATTTT
CASSELAGDSLTDTQYF
>few|TRBV3-1|-|TRBJ2-1
TGTGCCAGCAGCCAAGGGGCACTGGGGCCCTACAATGAGCAGTTCTTC
CASSQGALGPYNEQFF
>once|TRBV4-3|-|TRBJ1-5
TGCGCCAGCAGCCAAGATCACTCCGGGCCCAATCAGCCCCAGCATTTT
CASSQDHSGPNQPQHF
>-|TRBV11-2|TRBD1|TRBJ1-1
TGTGCCAGCAGGTCCAGGGGGAGCACTGAAGCTTTCTTT
CASRSRGSTEAFF
>many|TRBV7-9|-|TRBJ2-1
TGTGCCAGCAGCTTAGAGGGGACTTCTTACAATGAGCAGTTCTTC
CASSLEGTSYNEQFF
>-|TRBV24-1|-|TRBJ2-2
TGTGCCACCAGTGAACGCGTCACCGGGGAGCTGTTTTTT
CATSERVTGELFF
>few|TRBV9|-|TRBJ2-2
TGTGCCAGCAGCGGAAATCATATGGGTATCAGGACCGGGGAGCTGTTTTTT
CASSGNHMGIRTGELFF
>few|TRBV10-3|-|TRBJ1-5
TGTGCCATCAGTGAGTCGACAACATTCACGAGCAATCAGCCCCAGCATTTT
CAISESTTFTSNQPQHF
>few|TRBV11-2|-|TRBJ2-6
TGTGCCAGCAGCGACCTAGCCCCGGCTGGGGCCAACGTCCTGACTTTC
CASSDLAPAGANVLTF
>-|TRBV7-9|-|TRBJ2-7
TGTGCCAGCAGCTTAGCCGGGACGGAGTACGAGCAGTACTTC
CASSLAGTEYEQYF
>many|TRBV2|TRBD1|TRBJ1-6
TGTGCCAGCAGTGGCCGGGATAGGGGGCGATCACCCCTCCACTTT
CASSGRDRGRSPLHF
>many|TRBV12-3/TRBV12-4|-|TRBJ1-5
TGTGCCAGCAGTAGAGGGGGGTATCAGCCCCAGCATTTT
CASSRGGYQPQHF